This is a list of T cell receptor beta chains from one sample in a study of T-cell memory formation after mild COVID-19. TCRdb redid the calling of the 5' RACE reads with MiXCR, one entry per CDR3 protein. Of about 210,000 distinct CDR3 sequences detected, 10% to 13% appear once; the ten largest clones hold roughly 3%. Input material: PBMCs or a T cell subset sorted from them (not recorded which). Source of these receptors: a man younger than 30 who had mild COVID-19 (a few samples of this study predate the infection). Cell type and time point are not known. Both conserved end residues are part of each CDR3. The order of the fields is V gene, J gene, D gene, clone size, CDR3 protein, CDR3 DNA. The D gene is left open where the match is weak. Size is omitted from some rows. Given values are once, few, many or a class for expanded clones.

V gene: TRBV20-1
J gene: TRBJ1-1
D gene: -
clone size: -
CDR3 protein: CSAPRQWNTEAFF
CDR3 DNA: TGCAGTGCTCCTAGACAGTGGAACACTGAAGCTTTCTTT

V gene: TRBV5-1
J gene: TRBJ2-5
D gene: TRBD2
clone size: few
CDR3 protein: CASSDRLAGGETQYF
CDR3 DNA: TGCGCCAGCAGCGATCGACTAGCGGGCGGGGAGACCCAGTACTTC

V gene: TRBV11-2
J gene: TRBJ1-2
D gene: -
clone size: -
CDR3 protein: CASSLNHGTDRGYTF
CDR3 DNA: TGTGCCAGCAGCCTCAACCATGGGACCGACCGCGGCTACACCTTC

V gene: TRBV15
J gene: TRBJ2-7
D gene: -
clone size: -
CDR3 protein: CATSRDAGYEQYF
CDR3 DNA: TGTGCCACCAGCAGAGATGCGGGTTACGAGCAGTACTTC

V gene: TRBV5-1
J gene: TRBJ2-5
D gene: TRBD2
clone size: many
CDR3 protein: CASSSGGGETQYF
CDR3 DNA: TGCGCCAGCAGTAGCGGGGGTGGAGAGACCCAGTACTTC

V gene: TRBV2
J gene: TRBJ2-6
D gene: -
clone size: -
CDR3 protein: CASRRTAPGANVLTF
CDR3 DNA: TGTGCCAGCAGACGGACGGCCCCTGGGGCCAACGTCCTGACTTTC

V gene: TRBV4-3
J gene: TRBJ1-1
D gene: -
clone size: -
CDR3 protein: CASSQRRVTEAFF
CDR3 DNA: TGCGCCAGCAGCCAGAGGCGGGTCACTGAAGCTTTCTTT

V gene: TRBV6-2/TRBV6-3
J gene: TRBJ2-3
D gene: TRBD1
clone size: few
CDR3 protein: CASNDRGLRTDTQYF
CDR3 DNA: TGTGCCAGCAACGACAGGGGGCTTAGGACAGATACGCAGTATTTT

V gene: TRBV5-1
J gene: TRBJ2-3
D gene: -
clone size: -
CDR3 protein: CASSSHPPTDTDTQYF
CDR3 DNA: TGCGCCAGCAGCTCCCACCCTCCGACCGACACAGATACGCAGTATTTT

V gene: TRBV10-3
J gene: TRBJ1-1
D gene: -
clone size: -
CDR3 protein: CDASGGMNTEAFF
CDR3 DNA: TGTGACGCCTCTGGGGGGATGAACACTGAAGCTTTCTTT

V gene: TRBV9
J gene: TRBJ2-5
D gene: -
clone size: few
CDR3 protein: CASSASETQYF
CDR3 DNA: TGTGCCAGCAGCGCTTCGGAGACCCAGTACTTC